The clone carrying this TCR beta chain occurred a few times. Its antigen is currently unknown. This sample was included in a study of naive and memory T cell subsets. Broader study findings: The power law exponent of TCR abundance differed between naive and memory cells. Possibly reflecting memory cells re-expressing CD45RA, a few larger clonotypes occurred in naive repertoires, especially CD8.

After CD4 positive bead selection, the CD4-negative fraction gave CD8 T cells. An equimolar mix of two oligonucleotides served as the beta constant-region primer for TRBC1 and TRBC2. Four rounds of PCR amplified the ligated cDNA using nested alpha and beta constant-region primers plus SP2. A 12-nucleotide UMI and the SP2 primer were added to the cDNA 3' end by oligonucleotide ligation. In TCRdb, the UMI-ligation and nested PCR reads were re-called with MiXCR into one record per CDR3 protein. The data contain over 130,000 distinct CDR3 sequences, roughly a fifth of them seen just once; the ten biggest clones take up 0.6% to 0.8%. The length of the CDR3 is 17 residues. Germline V gene sequence: CDR1 LGHDT, CDR2 YNNKEL (reference sequence). V was trimmed by 3 bases and J by 0 bases, leaving 15 bases between them.

V and J are TRBV3-1 and TRBJ2-1; the D call may be TRBD1 or TRBD2 (5 bases each). The sample consisted of naive CD8+ T cells from blood. This TCR was sampled from a human donor in good health. This chain's CDR3 is CASSQMGTKSSYNEQFF. In nucleotides, the CDR3 is TGTGCCAGCAGCCAGATGGGGACCAAGAGCTCCTACAATGAGCAGTTCTTC.